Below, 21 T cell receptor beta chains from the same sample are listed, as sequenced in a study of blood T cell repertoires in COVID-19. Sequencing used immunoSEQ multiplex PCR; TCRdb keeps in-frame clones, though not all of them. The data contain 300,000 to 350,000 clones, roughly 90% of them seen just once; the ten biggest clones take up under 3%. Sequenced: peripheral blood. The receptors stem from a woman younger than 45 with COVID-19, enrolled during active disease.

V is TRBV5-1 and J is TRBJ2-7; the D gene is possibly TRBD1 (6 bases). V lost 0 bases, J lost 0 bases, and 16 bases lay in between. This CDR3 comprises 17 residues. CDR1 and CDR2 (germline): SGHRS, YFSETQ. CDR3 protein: CASSLEETGELSYEQYF. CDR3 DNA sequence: TGCGCCAGCAGCTTGGAGGAGACAGGAGAACTCTCCTACGAGCAGTACTTC.

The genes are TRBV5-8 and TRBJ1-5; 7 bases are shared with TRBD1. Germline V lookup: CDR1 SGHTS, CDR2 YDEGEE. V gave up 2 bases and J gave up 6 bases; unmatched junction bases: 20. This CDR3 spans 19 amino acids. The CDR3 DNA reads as TGTGCCAGCAGCTTTGAGGTTAGGGGTCCCAGGGCAGGGGGTCAGCCCCAGCATTTT. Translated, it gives CASSFEVRGPRAGGQPQHF.

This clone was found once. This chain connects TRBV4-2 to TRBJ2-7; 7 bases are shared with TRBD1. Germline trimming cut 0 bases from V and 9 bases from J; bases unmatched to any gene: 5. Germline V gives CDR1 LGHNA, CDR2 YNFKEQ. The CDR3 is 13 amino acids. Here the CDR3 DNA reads TGTGCCAGCAGCCAAGAGAGGGGGCAAGGGCAGTACTTC. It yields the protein CASSQERGQGQYF.

The CDR3 here is CASRDRAADTQYF. CDR3 DNA sequence: TGCGCCAGCAGGGACAGGGCGGCAGATACGCAGTATTTT. The J gene is TRBJ2-3, the V gene TRBV10-1, with 8 bases identical to TRBD1. The V gene end was trimmed by 6 bases and the J gene end by 4 bases; junction bases not matched to a gene: 3. This CDR3 is built from 13 residues. Germline loops: CDR1 WNHNN, CDR2 SYGVQD (reference sequence).

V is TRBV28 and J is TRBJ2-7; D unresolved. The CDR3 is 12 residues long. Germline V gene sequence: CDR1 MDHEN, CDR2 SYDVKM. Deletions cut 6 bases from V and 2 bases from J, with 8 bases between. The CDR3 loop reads CASRRSAYEQYF. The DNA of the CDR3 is TGTGCCAGCAGGCGTTCGGCCTACGAGCAGTACTTC.

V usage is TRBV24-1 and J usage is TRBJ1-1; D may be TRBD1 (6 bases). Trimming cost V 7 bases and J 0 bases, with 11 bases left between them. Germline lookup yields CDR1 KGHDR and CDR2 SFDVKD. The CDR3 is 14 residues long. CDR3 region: CATRNREMNTEAFF. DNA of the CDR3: TGTGCCACCAGAAACAGGGAGATGAACACTGAAGCTTTCTTT.

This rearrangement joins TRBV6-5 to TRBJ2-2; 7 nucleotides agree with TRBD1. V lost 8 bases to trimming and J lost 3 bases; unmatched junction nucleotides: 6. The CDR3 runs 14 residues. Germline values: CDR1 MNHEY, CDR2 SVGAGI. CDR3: CASVGQPYTGELFF. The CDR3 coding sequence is TGTGCCAGCGTGGGACAGCCCTACACCGGGGAGCTGTTTTTT.

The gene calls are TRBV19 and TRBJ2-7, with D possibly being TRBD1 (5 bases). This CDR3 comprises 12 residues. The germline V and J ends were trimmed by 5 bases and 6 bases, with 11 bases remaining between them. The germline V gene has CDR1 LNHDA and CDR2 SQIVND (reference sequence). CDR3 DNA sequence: TGTGCCAGTAGTTTCCCAGGGCGCGAGCAGTACTTC. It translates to CASSFPGREQYF.

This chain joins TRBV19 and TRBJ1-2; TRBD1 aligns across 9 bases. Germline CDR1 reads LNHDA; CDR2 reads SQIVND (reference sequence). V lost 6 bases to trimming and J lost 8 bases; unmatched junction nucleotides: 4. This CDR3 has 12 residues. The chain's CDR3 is CASRGQGRGYTF. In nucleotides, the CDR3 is TGTGCCAGTAGGGGACAGGGACGGGGCTACACCTTC. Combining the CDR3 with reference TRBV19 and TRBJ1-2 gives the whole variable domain DGGITQSPKYLFRKEGQNVTLSCEQNLNHDAMYWYRQDPGQGLRLIYYSQIVNDFQKGDIAEGYSVSREKKESFPLTVTSAQKNPTAFYLCASRGQGRGYTFGSGTRLTVV.

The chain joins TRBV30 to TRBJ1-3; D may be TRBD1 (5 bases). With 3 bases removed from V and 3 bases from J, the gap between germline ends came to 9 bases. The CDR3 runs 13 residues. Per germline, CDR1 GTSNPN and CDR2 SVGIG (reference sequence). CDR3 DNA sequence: TGTGCCTGGAGCGGGGGGGATGGAAACACCATATATTTT. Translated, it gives CAWSGGDGNTIYF.

CDR3 amino acids: CASSLAAGGAGGYTF. The CDR3 DNA follows: TGCGCCAGCAGCTTGGCCGCCGGCGGGGCCGGCGGCTACACCTTC. The rearrangement links TRBV5-1 to TRBJ1-2; D is perhaps TRBD1 (5 bases). Trimming took 0 bases from V and 8 from J, leaving 17 bases between them. From germline, CDR1 is SGHRS and CDR2 YFSETQ. This CDR3 contains 15 residues.

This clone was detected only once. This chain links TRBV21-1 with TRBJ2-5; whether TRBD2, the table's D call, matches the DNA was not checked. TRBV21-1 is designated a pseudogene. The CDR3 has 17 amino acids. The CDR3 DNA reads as TGTGCCAGCAGCAAACTGGCTAGCGGGGGAGCTCAAGAGACCCAGTACTTC. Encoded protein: CASSKLASGGAQETQYF.

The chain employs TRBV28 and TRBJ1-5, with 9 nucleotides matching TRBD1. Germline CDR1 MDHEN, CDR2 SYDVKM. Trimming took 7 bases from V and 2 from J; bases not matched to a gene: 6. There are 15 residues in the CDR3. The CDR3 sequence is CASIKDRGGNQPQHF. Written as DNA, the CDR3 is TGTGCCAGCATCAAGGACAGGGGAGGCAATCAGCCCCAGCATTTT.

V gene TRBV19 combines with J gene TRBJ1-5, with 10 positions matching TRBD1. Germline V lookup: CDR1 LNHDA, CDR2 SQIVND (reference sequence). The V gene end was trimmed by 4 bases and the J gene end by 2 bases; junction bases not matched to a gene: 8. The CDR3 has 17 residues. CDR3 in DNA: TGTGCCAGTAGTACCCGGACAGGGGGAAGTGGCAATCAGCCCCAGCATTTT. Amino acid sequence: CASSTRTGGSGNQPQHF.

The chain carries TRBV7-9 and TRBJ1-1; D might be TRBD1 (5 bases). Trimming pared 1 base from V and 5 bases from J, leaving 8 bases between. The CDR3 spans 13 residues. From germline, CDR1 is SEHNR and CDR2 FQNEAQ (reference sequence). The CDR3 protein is CASSLVGTTEAFF. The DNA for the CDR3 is TGTGCCAGCAGCTTAGTCGGGACTACTGAAGCTTTCTTT.

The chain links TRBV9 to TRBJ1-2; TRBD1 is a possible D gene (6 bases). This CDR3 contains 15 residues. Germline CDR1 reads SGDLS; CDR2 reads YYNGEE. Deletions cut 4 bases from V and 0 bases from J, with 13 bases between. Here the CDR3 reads CASSPRTDPNYGYTF. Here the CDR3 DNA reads TGTGCCAGCAGCCCCCGGACAGATCCTAACTATGGCTACACCTTC.

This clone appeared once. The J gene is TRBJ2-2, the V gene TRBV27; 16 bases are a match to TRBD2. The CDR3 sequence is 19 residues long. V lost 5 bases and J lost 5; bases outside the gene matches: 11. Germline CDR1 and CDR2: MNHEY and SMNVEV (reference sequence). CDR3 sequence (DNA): TGTGCCAGCAGTACACCGGGACTAGCGGGAGGGATTAAGACCGGGGAGCTGTTTTTT. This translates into CASSTPGLAGGIKTGELFF.

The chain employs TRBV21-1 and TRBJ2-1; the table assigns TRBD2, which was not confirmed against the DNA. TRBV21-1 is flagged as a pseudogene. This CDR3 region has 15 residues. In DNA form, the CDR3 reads TGTGCCAGCAGCAAATCTATCCTAGTCAACAATGAGCAGTTCTTC. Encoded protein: CASSKSILVNNEQFF.

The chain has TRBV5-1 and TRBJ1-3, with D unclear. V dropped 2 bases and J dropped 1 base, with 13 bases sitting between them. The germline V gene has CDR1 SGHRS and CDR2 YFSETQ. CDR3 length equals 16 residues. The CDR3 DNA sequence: TGCGCCAGCAGCTTTACCCCCGGAGAATCTGGAAACACCATATATTTT. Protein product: CASSFTPGESGNTIYF.

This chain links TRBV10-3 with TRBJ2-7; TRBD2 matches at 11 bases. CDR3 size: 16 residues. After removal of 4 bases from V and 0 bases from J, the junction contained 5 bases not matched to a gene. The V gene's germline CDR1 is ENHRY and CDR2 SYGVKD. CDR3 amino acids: CAISGGTSGSSYEQYF. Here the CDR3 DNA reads TGTGCCATCAGTGGAGGGACTAGCGGTAGCTCCTACGAGCAGTACTTC.

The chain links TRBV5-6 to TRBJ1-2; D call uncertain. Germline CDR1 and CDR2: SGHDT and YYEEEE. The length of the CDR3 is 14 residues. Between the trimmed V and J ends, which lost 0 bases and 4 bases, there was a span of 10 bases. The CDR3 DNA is TGTGCCAGCAGCTTGGGTTCGTTGTCCTATGGCTACACCTTC. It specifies CASSLGSLSYGYTF. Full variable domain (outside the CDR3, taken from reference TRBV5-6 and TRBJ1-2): DAGVTQSPTHLIKTRGQQVTLRCSPKSGHDTVSWYQQALGQGPQFIFQYYEEEERQRGNFPDRFSGHQFPNYSSELNVNALLLGDSALYLCASSLGSLSYGYTFGSGTRLTVV.